The 16 T cell receptor beta chains listed next were all sequenced from one sample in a study of CD8 T cells in ankylosing spondylitis. TCRdb recomputed calls from the 5' RACE reads with MiXCR, one row per CDR3 protein. This repertoire shows about 250,000 distinct CDR3 sequences, roughly 32% found once; its top ten account for roughly 4.2%. The sequenced sample was blood, either unsorted or a sorted T cell fraction (not recorded which). The receptors come from a male donor with ankylosing spondylitis or in good health (not recorded which).

CDR3 residues: CASSLPTSGGYNEQFF. The DNA for the CDR3 is TGCGCCAGCAGCCTTCCGACTAGCGGGGGATACAATGAGCAGTTCTTC. The rearrangement joins TRBV5-1 to TRBJ2-1; 12 bases map to TRBD2. This CDR3 comprises 16 residues. J was trimmed by 4 bases and V by 4 bases; bases with no gene match: 6. The germline CDR1 and CDR2 sequences are SGHRS and YFSETQ. Filled out from reference TRBV5-1 and TRBJ2-1, the complete variable domain reads KAGVTQTPRYLIKTRGQQVTLSCSPISGHRSVSWYQQTPGQGLQFLFEYFSETQRNKGNFPGRFSGRQFSNSRSEMNVSTLELGDSALYLCASSLPTSGGYNEQFFGPGTRLTVL.

This chain uses TRBV11-2 with TRBJ1-2; 10 bases match TRBD1. CDR3 length: 15 amino acids. V shed 5 bases and J 4 bases; nucleotides not matched to a gene: 7. Germline CDR1 and CDR2: SGHAT and FQNNGV. CDR3 sequence reads: CASSRDRDRGYGYTF. The DNA for the CDR3 is TGTGCCAGCAGCCGAGACCGGGACAGGGGCTATGGCTACACCTTC.

The J gene is TRBJ2-5, the V gene TRBV7-8; tentative D call: TRBD2 (5 bases). Germline V gene lookup returns CDR1 SGHVS and CDR2 FQNEAQ. The CDR3 length is 17 residues. V gave up 1 base and J gave up 4 bases, with 19 bases separating them. The CDR3 is CASSLGPRGRSGETQYF. The DNA for the CDR3 is TGTGCCAGCAGCTTAGGCCCCCGGGGTCGATCGGGAGAGACCCAGTACTTC.

This sequence joins TRBV2 and TRBJ2-5; D is perhaps TRBD1 (5 bases). The CDR3 consists of 14 residues. Deletions cut 1 base from V and 2 bases from J, with 8 bases between. Germline V CDR1 and CDR2: SNHLY, FYNNEI. CDR3 region: CASSEGQIQETQYF. DNA for the CDR3: TGTGCCAGCAGTGAAGGACAGATACAAGAGACCCAGTACTTC.

The chain carries TRBV7-9 and TRBJ2-7; TRBD1 matches at 7 bases. Germline trimming cut 0 bases from V and 3 bases from J; bases unmatched to any gene: 5. Germline values: CDR1 SEHNR, CDR2 FQNEAQ (reference sequence). The CDR3 extends over 15 amino acids. CDR3 loop: CASSLAGTEYYEQYF. The DNA of the CDR3 is TGTGCCAGCAGCTTAGCGGGGACAGAATACTACGAGCAGTACTTC.

This clonotype has just a few counts. This chain links TRBV20-1 with TRBJ2-5; 9 positions agree with TRBD2. The CDR3 has 15 residues. Germline V gives CDR1 DFQATT, CDR2 SNEGSKA (reference sequence). V was pared by 3 bases and J by 4 bases, with 9 bases of the junction left unmatched. The CDR3 loop is CSASSAGGTAETQYF. CDR3 sequence (DNA): TGCAGTGCTAGTTCCGCGGGGGGGACAGCAGAGACCCAGTACTTC.

The V gene is TRBV10-3, the J gene TRBJ1-2, with 8 nucleotides matching TRBD1. The CDR3 is 13 amino acids. The V gene's germline CDR1 is ENHRY and CDR2 SYGVKD. The ends lost 2 bases at V and 8 bases at J; junction bases unmatched: 4. CDR3 DNA: TGTGCCATCAGTGAGCCGACAGGGGTAGGCTACACCTTC. Amino acid sequence: CAISEPTGVGYTF.

The rearrangement joins TRBV20-1 to TRBJ2-5, with TRBD1 as a possible D gene (5 bases). Trimming shortened V by 5 bases and J by 5 bases, and 15 bases separated the two germline ends. The CDR3 is 13 amino acids. Germline V gives CDR1 DFQATT, CDR2 SNEGSKA (reference sequence). The CDR3, as DNA: TGCAGTGCTCCAGGGAACGGCTTGGAGACCCAGTACTTC. The encoded protein is CSAPGNGLETQYF.

This clonotype was recorded a few times. The rearrangement joins TRBV27 to TRBJ1-5; D is ambiguous. The ends were cut back, 5 bases at V and 6 bases at J, with 14 bases in the middle. CDR3 length: 14 amino acids. Germline CDR1 MNHEY, CDR2 SMNVEV (reference sequence). CDR3 DNA: TGTGCCAGCAGTCCCCTGGGCAAAATTCAGCCCCAGCATTTT. Translation gives CASSPLGKIQPQHF.

The chain carries TRBV7-3 and TRBJ2-7; 8 positions match TRBD2. CDR3 length: 16 residues. Trimming cost V 4 bases and J 5 bases; bases outside gene matches: 13. Germline V gene data show CDR1 as SGHTA and CDR2 as FQGTGA. The CDR3 protein is CASSCKRGLGQDEQYF. The DNA for the CDR3 is TGTGCCAGCAGCTGTAAAAGGGGACTAGGACAAGACGAGCAGTACTTC.

V and J are TRBV27 and TRBJ2-5; 11 nucleotides line up with TRBD2. The CDR3 length is 13 residues. V gave up 5 bases and J gave up 9 bases; unmatched junction bases: 5. Germline CDR1 is MNHEY and CDR2 is SMNVEV (reference sequence). CDR3 protein: CASSVLSGGAQYF. The CDR3 nucleotides read TGTGCCAGCAGTGTTCTTAGCGGGGGGGCCCAGTACTTC.

V and J are TRBV6-6 and TRBJ2-5; TRBD1 might be the D (5 bases). Trimming took off 4 bases at V and 4 bases at J, with 10 bases between the two ends. The CDR3 has 13 residues. Germline CDR1 is MNHNY and CDR2 is SVGAGI (reference sequence). The DNA for the CDR3 is TGTGCCAGCAGTTGGGGCAGTGGAGAGACCCAGTACTTC. Its protein product is CASSWGSGETQYF.

The chain combines TRBV14 with TRBJ2-3; 7 bases map to TRBD1. Germline CDR1 reads SGHDN; CDR2 reads FVKESK. The J segment lost 10 bases and the V segment lost 4 bases, leaving 8 bases of the junction unmatched. This CDR3 has 13 residues. CDR3 DNA sequence: TGTGCCAGCAGCCTACTTCCGGGACAGCCGCAGTATTTT. This translates into CASSLLPGQPQYF.

This clonotype has a handful of counts. The chain uses TRBV12-3 or TRBV12-4 and TRBJ2-1; TRBD2 aligns across 8 bases. Trimming removed 0 bases from V and 7 bases from J; junction bases left unmatched: 8. CDR3 length: 16 residues. The chain's CDR3 is CASSLASTSGLNEQFF. In DNA, the CDR3 is TGTGCCAGCAGTTTAGCTTCTACTAGCGGCTTAAATGAGCAGTTCTTC.

The V call is TRBV6-5, the J call TRBJ2-1, with 7 positions matching TRBD1. CDR1 and CDR2 from the germline V gene are MNHEY and SVGAGI. The CDR3 loop spans 18 amino acids. J gave up 5 bases and V 0 bases, and 13 bases lay outside the gene matches. The CDR3 loop reads CASSYSFGSGDRDNEQFF. In DNA form, the CDR3 reads TGTGCCAGCAGTTACTCGTTTGGCTCTGGGGACAGAGACAATGAGCAGTTCTTC.

This chain links TRBV6-1 with TRBJ2-3; D gene unclear. The V end was cut by 6 bases, the J end by 2 bases, with 30 bases between. CDR3 size: 20 residues. The germline gives CDR1 MNHNS, CDR2 SASEGT. CDR3 nucleotides: TGTGCCAGCAGGAAAAATCTGGGTATCGGGCGGATGCCTTCCACAGATACGCAGTATTTT. Its translation: CASRKNLGIGRMPSTDTQYF.